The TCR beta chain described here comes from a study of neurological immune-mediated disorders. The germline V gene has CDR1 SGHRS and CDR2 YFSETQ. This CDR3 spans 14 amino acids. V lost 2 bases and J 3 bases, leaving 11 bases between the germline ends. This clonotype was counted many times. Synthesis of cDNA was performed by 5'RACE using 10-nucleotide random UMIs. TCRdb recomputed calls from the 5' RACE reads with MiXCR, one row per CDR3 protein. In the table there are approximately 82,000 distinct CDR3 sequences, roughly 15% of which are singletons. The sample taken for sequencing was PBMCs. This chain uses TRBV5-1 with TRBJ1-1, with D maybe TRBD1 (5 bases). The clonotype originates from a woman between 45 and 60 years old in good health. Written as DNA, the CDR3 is TGCGCCAGCAGCTTTGGGACGGCCGACACTGAAGCTTTCTTT. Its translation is CASSFGTADTEAFF.